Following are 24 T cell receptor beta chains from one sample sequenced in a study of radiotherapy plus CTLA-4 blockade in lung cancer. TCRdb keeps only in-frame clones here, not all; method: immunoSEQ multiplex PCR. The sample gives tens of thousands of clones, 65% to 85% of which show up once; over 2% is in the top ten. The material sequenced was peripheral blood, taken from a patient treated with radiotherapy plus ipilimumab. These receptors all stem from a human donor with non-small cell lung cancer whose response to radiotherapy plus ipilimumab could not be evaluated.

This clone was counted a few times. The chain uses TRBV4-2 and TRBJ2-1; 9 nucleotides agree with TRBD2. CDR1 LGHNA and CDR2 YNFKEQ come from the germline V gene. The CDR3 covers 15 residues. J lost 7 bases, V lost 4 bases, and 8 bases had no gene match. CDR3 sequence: CASSLRGGVGNEQFF. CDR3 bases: TGTGCCAGCAGCCTGCGGGGGGGGGTTGGGAATGAGCAGTTCTTC.

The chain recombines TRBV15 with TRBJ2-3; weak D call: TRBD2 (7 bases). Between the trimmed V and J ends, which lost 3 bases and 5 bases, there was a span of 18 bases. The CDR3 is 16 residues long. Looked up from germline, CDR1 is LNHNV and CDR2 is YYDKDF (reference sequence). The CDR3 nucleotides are TGTGCCACCAGCAGCTACGCCCAGGGAGGGGGAGATACGCAGTATTTT. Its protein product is CATSSYAQGGGDTQYF.

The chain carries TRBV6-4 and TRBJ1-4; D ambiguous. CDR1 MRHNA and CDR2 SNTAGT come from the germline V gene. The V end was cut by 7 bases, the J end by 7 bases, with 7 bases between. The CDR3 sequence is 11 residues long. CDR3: CASTEGEKLFF. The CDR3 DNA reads TGTGCCAGCACCGAGGGTGAAAAACTGTTTTTT.

This CDR3 reads CASSMTRTGGETQYF. In nucleotides, the CDR3 is TGTGCCAGTAGTATGACAAGGACAGGTGGGGAGACCCAGTACTTC. The chain is built from TRBV19 and TRBJ2-5, with 7 bases matching TRBD1. This CDR3 is built from 15 residues. Germline CDR1 and CDR2: LNHDA and SQIVND (reference sequence). V lost 3 bases to trimming and J lost 5 bases; unmatched junction nucleotides: 9.

CDR3 region: CASSLGGVTEAFF. CDR3 nucleotide sequence: TGTGCCAGCAGCCTAGGAGGAGTCACTGAAGCTTTCTTT. The chain recombines TRBV7-8 with TRBJ1-1; no reliable D call. V was cut by 5 bases and J by 4 bases, with 11 bases left in between. CDR3 length: 13 residues. Germline CDR1 SGHVS, CDR2 FQNEAQ.

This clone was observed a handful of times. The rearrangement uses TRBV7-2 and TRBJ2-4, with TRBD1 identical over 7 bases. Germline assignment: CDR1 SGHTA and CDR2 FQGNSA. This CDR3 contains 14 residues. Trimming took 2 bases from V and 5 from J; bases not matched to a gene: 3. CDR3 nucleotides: TGTGCCAGCAGCTTAAGACAGGGAGAAAACATTCAGTACTTC. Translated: CASSLRQGENIQYF.

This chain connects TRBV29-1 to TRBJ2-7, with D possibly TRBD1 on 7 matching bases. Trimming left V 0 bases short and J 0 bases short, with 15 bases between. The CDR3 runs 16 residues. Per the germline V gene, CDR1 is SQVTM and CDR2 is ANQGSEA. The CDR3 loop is CSVEEVGRGASYEQYF. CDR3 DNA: TGCAGCGTTGAAGAGGTTGGCAGGGGGGCCTCCTACGAGCAGTACTTC.

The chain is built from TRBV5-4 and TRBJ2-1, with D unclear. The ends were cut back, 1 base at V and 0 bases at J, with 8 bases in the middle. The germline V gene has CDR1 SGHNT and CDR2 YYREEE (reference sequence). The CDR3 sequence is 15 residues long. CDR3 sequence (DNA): TGTGCCAGCAGCTTGATTTTAGCCTCCTACAATGAGCAGTTCTTC. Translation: CASSLILASYNEQFF.

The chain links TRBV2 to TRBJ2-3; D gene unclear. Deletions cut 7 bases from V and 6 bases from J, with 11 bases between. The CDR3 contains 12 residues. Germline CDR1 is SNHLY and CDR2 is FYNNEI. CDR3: CASNPGPDTQYF. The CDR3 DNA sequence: TGTGCCAGCAATCCGGGTCCCGATACGCAGTATTTT.

CDR3 sequence: CASGPRQGRYEQYF. The CDR3 coding sequence is TGTGCCAGCGGGCCGAGACAGGGAAGATACGAGCAGTACTTC. The chain uses TRBV4-2 and TRBJ2-7; 7 nucleotides match TRBD1. V shed 8 bases, J shed 4 bases, and the junction held 11 bases outside the gene matches. Germline V gives CDR1 LGHNA, CDR2 YNFKEQ. The CDR3 loop spans 14 amino acids.

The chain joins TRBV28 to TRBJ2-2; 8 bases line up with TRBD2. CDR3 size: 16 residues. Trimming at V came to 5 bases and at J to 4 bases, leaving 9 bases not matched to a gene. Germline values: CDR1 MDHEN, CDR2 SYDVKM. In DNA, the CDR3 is TGTGCCAGCAGTCTAAACGGGGGGGCAGTCACCGGGGAGCTGTTTTTT. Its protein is CASSLNGGAVTGELFF. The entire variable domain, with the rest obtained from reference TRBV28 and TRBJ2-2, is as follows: DVKVTQSSRYLVKRTGEKVFLECVQDMDHENMFWYRQDPGLGLRLIYFSYDVKMKEKGDIPEGYSVSREKKERFSLILESASTNQTSMYLCASSLNGGAVTGELFFGEGSRLTVL.

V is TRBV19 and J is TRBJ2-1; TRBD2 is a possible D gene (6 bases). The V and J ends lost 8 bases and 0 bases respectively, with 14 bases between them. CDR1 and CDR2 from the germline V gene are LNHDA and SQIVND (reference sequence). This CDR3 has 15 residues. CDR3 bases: TGTGCCAGTGGGGAGGACGGAGACTCCTACAATGAGCAGTTCTTC. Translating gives CASGEDGDSYNEQFF.

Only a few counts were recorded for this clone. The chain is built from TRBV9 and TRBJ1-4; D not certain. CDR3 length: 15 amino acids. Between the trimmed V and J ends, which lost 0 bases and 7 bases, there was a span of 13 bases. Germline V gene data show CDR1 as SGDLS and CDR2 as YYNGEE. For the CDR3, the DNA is TGTGCCAGCAGCGTAGGATCGGGGTTATCTGAAAAACTGTTTTTT. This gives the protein CASSVGSGLSEKLFF.

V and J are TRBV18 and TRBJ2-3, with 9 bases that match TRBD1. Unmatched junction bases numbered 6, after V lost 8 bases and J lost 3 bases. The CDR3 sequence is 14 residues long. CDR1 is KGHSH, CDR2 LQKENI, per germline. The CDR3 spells CASTGTGRTDTQYF. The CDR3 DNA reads TGTGCCAGCACAGGGACAGGGCGAACAGATACGCAGTATTTT.

The CDR3 DNA reads TGTGCCAGCAGTTTACTGGCTAGCGAGCAGTACTTC. Translated: CASSLLASEQYF. The chain uses TRBV28 and TRBJ2-7; no firm D call. Trimming stripped 2 bases from V and 6 bases from J, with 8 bases between. The CDR3 sequence is 12 residues long. The germline gives CDR1 MDHEN, CDR2 SYDVKM.

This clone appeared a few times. CDR3 protein: CASSKAGASSYEQYF. The CDR3 DNA sequence: TGTGCCAGTAGTAAGGCGGGAGCAAGCTCCTACGAGCAGTACTTC. The chain recombines TRBV19 with TRBJ2-7; TRBD2 agrees at 7 bases. Germline V gene data show CDR1 as LNHDA and CDR2 as SQIVND (reference sequence). The CDR3 runs 15 residues. Losses at the gene ends were 4 bases for V and 0 bases for J; bases not matched to a gene: 6.

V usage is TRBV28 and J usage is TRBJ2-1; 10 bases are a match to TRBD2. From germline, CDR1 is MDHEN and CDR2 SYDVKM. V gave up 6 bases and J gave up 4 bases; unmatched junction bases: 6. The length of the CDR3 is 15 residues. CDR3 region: CASSDPSGGYNEQFF. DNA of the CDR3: TGTGCCAGCAGCGACCCTAGCGGGGGATACAATGAGCAGTTCTTC.

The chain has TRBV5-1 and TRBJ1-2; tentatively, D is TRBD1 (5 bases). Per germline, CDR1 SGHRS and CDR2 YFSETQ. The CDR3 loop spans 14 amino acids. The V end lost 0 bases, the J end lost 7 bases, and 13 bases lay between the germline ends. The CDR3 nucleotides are TGCGCCAGCAGCTTGGGCGTCAGGGTGGGTGGCTACACCTTC. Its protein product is CASSLGVRVGGYTF.

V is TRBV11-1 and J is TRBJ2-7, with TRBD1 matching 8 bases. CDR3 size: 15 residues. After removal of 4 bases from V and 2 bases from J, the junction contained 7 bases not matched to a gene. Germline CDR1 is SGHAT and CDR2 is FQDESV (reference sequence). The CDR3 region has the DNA TGTGCCAGCAGCTCCTTGGGGGACAGGCCCTACGAGCAGTACTTC. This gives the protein CASSSLGDRPYEQYF.

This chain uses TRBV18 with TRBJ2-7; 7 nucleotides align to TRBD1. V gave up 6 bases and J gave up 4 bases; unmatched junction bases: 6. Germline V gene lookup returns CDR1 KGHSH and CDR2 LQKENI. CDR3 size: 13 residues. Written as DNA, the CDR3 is TGTGCCAGCTCCCAGGACAGGCCTTACGAGCAGTACTTC. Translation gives CASSQDRPYEQYF.

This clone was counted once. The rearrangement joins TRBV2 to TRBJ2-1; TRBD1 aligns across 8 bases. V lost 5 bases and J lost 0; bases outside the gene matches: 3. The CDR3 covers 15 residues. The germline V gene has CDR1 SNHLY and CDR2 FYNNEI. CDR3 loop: CASSKTGVSYNEQFF. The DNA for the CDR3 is TGTGCCAGCAGTAAGACAGGGGTCTCCTACAATGAGCAGTTCTTC.

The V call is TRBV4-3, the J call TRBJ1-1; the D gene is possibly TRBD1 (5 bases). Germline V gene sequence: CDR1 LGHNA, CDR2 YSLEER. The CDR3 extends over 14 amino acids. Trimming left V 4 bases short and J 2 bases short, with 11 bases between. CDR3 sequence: CASSPLGVNTEAFF. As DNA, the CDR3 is TGCGCCAGCAGCCCCTTAGGGGTAAACACTGAAGCTTTCTTT.

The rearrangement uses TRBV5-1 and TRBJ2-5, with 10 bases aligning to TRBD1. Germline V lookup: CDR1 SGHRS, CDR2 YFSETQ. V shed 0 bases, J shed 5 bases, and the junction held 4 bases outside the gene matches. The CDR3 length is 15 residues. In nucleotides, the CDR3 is TGCGCCAGCAGCTTGGGGGACAGGGGTGGGGAGACCCAGTACTTC. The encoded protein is CASSLGDRGGETQYF.

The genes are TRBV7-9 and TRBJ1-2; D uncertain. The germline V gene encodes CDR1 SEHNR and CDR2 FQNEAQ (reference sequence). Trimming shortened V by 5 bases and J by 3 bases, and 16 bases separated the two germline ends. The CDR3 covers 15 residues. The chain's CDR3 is CASSPSPGVDYGYTF. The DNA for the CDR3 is TGTGCCAGCAGCCCCTCCCCAGGTGTGGACTATGGCTACACCTTC.